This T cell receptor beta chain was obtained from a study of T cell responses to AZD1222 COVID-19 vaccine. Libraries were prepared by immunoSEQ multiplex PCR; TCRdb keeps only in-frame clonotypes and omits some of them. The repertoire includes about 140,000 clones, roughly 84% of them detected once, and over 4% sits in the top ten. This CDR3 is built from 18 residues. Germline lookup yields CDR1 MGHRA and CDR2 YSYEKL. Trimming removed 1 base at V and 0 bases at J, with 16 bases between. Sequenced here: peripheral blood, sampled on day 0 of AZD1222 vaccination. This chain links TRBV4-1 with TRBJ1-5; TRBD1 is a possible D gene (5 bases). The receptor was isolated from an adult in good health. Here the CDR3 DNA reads TGCGCCAGCAGCCAAGGTACTGGGACCGAGTATAGCAATCAGCCCCAGCATTTT. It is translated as CASSQGTGTEYSNQPQHF.